A selection of T cell receptor beta chains follows, all from one sample in a study of T cells after yellow fever vaccination. Each CDR3 protein is one row after TCRdb ran MiXCR on the 5' RACE reads. The sample shows roughly 330,000 distinct CDR3 sequences, roughly 7% of them seen only once. The sequences come from PBMCs, collected roughly 45 days after the first yellow fever vaccination. The receptors were sampled from a man younger than 30 who received the YFV17D yellow fever vaccine. The CDR3 runs from the conserved cysteine through the conserved F or W. D genes are given only for firm matches. Where a row states a size, it is once, few, many or the class of an expanded clone; other rows omit it.

TRBJ2-5 TRBV5-4 . TRBD2 TGTGCCAGCAGCTTGGCCGAAGCGGGGGGGGAGACCCAGTACTTC CASSLAEAGGETQYF
TRBJ1-1 TRBV5-5 . . TGTGCCAGCAGCTTTAGCGGTTCGTGGGAAGCTTTCTTT CASSFSGSWEAFF
TRBJ2-7 TRBV20-1 many . TGCAGTGCTAGAGGCTCGGACATCTTCGAGCAGTACTTC CSARGSDIFEQYF
TRBJ2-5 TRBV5-1 many . TGCGCCAGCAGCTTGGGGGCAGCGCAGATGTGGTCCCAGTACTTC CASSLGAAQMWSQYF
TRBJ2-2 TRBV4-3 many . TGCGCCAGCAGCCGAGAGGGGAGCACCGGGGAGCTGTTTTTT CASSREGSTGELFF
TRBJ1-2 TRBV5-1 . TRBD1 TGCGCCAGCAGCATACAGGGGGATTTTGGCTACACCTTC CASSIQGDFGYTF
TRBJ2-7 TRBV3-1 few . TGTGCCAGCAGCCAGTCTAGTGACGAGCAGTACTTC CASSQSSDEQYF
TRBJ2-2 TRBV15 . TRBD1 TGTGCCACCAGCGACAGGGGGTATAACACCGGGGAGCTGTTTTTT CATSDRGYNTGELFF
TRBJ2-1 TRBV5-5 few . TGTGCCAGCAGCTTCTCCGGTTTTCCGACCCCTAATGAGCAGTTCTTC CASSFSGFPTPNEQFF
TRBJ2-5 TRBV5-4 . . TGTGCCAGCAGCTTTAACGGTAGACCCCTTAACTTC CASSFNGRPLNF
TRBJ2-7 TRBV6-5 many . TGTGCCAGCAGTTATACAGGCCGTTCCTCCTACGAGCAGTACTTC CASSYTGRSSYEQYF
TRBJ2-7 TRBV7-9 few TRBD2 TGTGCCAGCAGCTTAGAGACTAGCGGGTTAAGCTCCTACGAGCAGTACTTC CASSLETSGLSSYEQYF
TRBJ2-3 TRBV15 few TRBD2 TGTGCCACCAGCAGAATAGCGGGGGGGACAGATACGCAGTATTTT CATSRIAGGTDTQYF
TRBJ2-5 TRBV10-3 . TRBD1 TGTGCCATCAGTGAGTCATATAGGACAGGGGGCTTGGAGACCCAGTACTTC CAISESYRTGGLETQYF